This T cell receptor (beta chain) was obtained from a study of tumor-infiltrating lymphocytes in oesophageal squamous cell carcinoma. TCRdb itself ran the PCR reads through MiXCR, one entry per CDR3 protein. The table shows over 20,000 distinct CDR3 sequences, with about a third occurring only once. Sample share makes this clonotype medium-sized. V was pared by 2 bases and J by 7 bases, with 5 bases of the junction left unmatched. Per the germline V gene, CDR1 is SEHNR and CDR2 is FQNEAQ (reference sequence). The CDR3 has 14 amino acids. The chain is built from TRBV7-9 and TRBJ2-1, with 7 bases aligning to TRBD1. The specimen sequenced was esophageal tumor tissue. The receptor comes from a female donor with esophageal squamous cell carcinoma. The CDR3, as DNA: TGTGCCAGCAGCTTAACCCAGGGGGAAAATGAGCAGTTCTTC. It encodes CASSLTQGENEQFF.